This T cell receptor (beta chain) comes out of a study of response to subunit inactivated influenza vaccine. Broader study findings: The authors suggested that every seasonal influenza vaccination recruits few new T cells.

TCRdb itself ran the RT-PCR reads through MiXCR, one entry per CDR3 protein. Of about 160,000 distinct CDR3 sequences listed, approximately 10% were seen once; the top ten hold 9.5% to 15%. This CDR3 region has 13 residues. Trimming took 0 bases from V and 3 from J, leaving 5 bases between them. This clonotype was recorded many times. Antigen unknown. The TCR sequence derives from a man in his fifties who received an inactivated influenza vaccine. The gene calls are TRBV12-3 or TRBV12-4 and TRBJ1-1; no reliable D call. The starting material was non-naive T cells sorted from PBMCs, obtained 40 to 50 days after vaccination. This chain's CDR3 is CASSLARDTEAFF. The CDR3 coding sequence is TGTGCCAGCAGTTTAGCGCGAGACACTGAAGCTTTCTTT.